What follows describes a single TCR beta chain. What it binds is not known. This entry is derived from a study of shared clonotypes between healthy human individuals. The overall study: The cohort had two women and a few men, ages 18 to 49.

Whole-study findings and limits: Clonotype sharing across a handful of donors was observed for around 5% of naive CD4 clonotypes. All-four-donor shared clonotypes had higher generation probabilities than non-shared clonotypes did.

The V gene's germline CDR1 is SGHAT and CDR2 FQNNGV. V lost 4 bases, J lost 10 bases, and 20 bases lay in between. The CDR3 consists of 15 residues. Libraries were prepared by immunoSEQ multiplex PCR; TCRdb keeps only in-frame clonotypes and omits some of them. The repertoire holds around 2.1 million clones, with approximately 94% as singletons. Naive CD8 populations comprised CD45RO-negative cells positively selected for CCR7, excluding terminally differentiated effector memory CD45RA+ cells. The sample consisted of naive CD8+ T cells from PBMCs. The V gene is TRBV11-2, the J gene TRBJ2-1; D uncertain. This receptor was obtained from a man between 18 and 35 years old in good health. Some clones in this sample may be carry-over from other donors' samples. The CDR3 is CASSSGPTRGAEQFF. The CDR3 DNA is TGTGCCAGCAGCTCGGGCCCTACACGCGGCGCGGAGCAGTTCTTC.